The 23 T cell receptor beta chains in this list originate from one sample, sequenced in a study of molecular identifiers for immune sequencing clone quantification. TCRdb recomputed calls from the PCR reads with MiXCR, one row per CDR3 protein. The sample lists over 85,000 distinct CDR3 sequences; over 20% were seen once. Sequenced sample: naive CD8+ T cells from blood, with Jurkat cell RNA spiked in. Subset reported: FACS-sorted CD8+CD4-CCR7+CD45RA+ naive T cells. These receptors originate from a human donor in good health. Some libraries in this study had Jurkat cell RNA spiked in.

As for this clonotype: One base away lies a much larger clone, so this may be a sequencing read error. The chain carries TRBV20-1 and TRBJ2-7, with 11 bases matching TRBD2. Germline V gene data show CDR1 as DFQATT and CDR2 as SNEGSKA (reference sequence). The CDR3 has 16 amino acids. The CDR3 DNA is TGCAGTGCCATGGGCCCCGTAGCGGGAGGGCCCCACGAGCAGTGCTTC. It encodes CSAMGPVAGGPHEQCF.

This clonotype showed up many times. The chain recombines TRBV15 with TRBJ2-3, with D uncertain. V gave up 0 bases and J gave up 0 bases, with 4 bases separating them. This CDR3 is 14 amino acids long. From germline, CDR1 is LNHNV and CDR2 YYDKDF (reference sequence). In DNA, the CDR3 is TGTGCCACCAGCAGAGAGACTAGCACAGATACGCAGTATTTT. It specifies CATSRETSTDTQYF.

This clonotype was recorded many times. The chain combines TRBV20-1 with TRBJ2-3; D not resolved. The germline V gene encodes CDR1 DFQATT and CDR2 SNEGSKA (reference sequence). The CDR3 has 13 residues. V lost 2 bases and J 0 bases, leaving 6 bases between the germline ends. CDR3 bases: TGCAGTGCTAGAAACACTAGCACAGATACGCAGTATTTT. Its protein product is CSARNTSTDTQYF.

V usage is TRBV7-8 and J usage is TRBJ2-1, with TRBD1 identical over 8 bases. V lost 4 bases and J lost 3; bases outside the gene matches: 11. Looked up from germline, CDR1 is SGHVS and CDR2 is FQNEAQ. The CDR3 is made up of 17 amino acids. In DNA, the CDR3 is TGTGCCAGCAGCTCCTCCCCCGGGACAGGCTTCTACAATGAGCAGTTCTTC. Residues: CASSSSPGTGFYNEQFF.

V is TRBV19 and J is TRBJ1-1; D ambiguous. CDR1 LNHDA and CDR2 SQIVND come from the germline V gene (reference sequence). V shed 6 bases and J shed 0 bases, with 5 bases lying between them. This CDR3 is 12 amino acids long. This chain's CDR3 is CASSYMNTEAFF. The DNA for the CDR3 is TGTGCCAGTAGCTATATGAACACTGAAGCTTTCTTT.

In its sample, this clonotype was seen many times. The V and J genes are TRBV7-2 and TRBJ1-1; D remains ambiguous. CDR1 is SGHTA and CDR2 is FQGNSA in the germline V gene. V was pared by 1 base and J by 5 bases, with 14 bases between. The CDR3 is 15 residues long. The CDR3 is CASSLGFRSPTEAFF. The DNA for the CDR3 is TGTGCCAGCAGCTTAGGGTTTAGATCTCCTACTGAAGCTTTCTTT. Full variable domain (outside the CDR3, taken from reference TRBV7-2 and TRBJ1-1): GAGVSQSPSNKVTEKGKDVELRCDPISGHTALYWYRQSLGQGLEFLIYFQGNSAPDKSGLPSDRFSAERTGGSVSTLTIQRTQQEDSAVYLCASSLGFRSPTEAFFGQGTRLTVV.

This clonotype was found many times. This sequence joins TRBV29-1 and TRBJ1-1; D gene uncertain. The V and J ends lost 1 base and 2 bases respectively, with 2 bases between them. The V gene's germline CDR1 is SQVTM and CDR2 ANQGSEA. The CDR3 contains 11 residues. The CDR3 region has the DNA TGCAGCGTTGAAGGAAACACTGAAGCTTTCTTT. This translates into CSVEGNTEAFF.

This clonotype came up many times. This chain connects TRBV6-2 or TRBV6-3 to TRBJ1-5; D is unresolved. CDR3 length: 15 residues. The germline gives CDR1 MNHEY, CDR2 SVGEGT. Trimming pared 7 bases from V and 6 bases from J, leaving 19 bases between. CDR3 DNA sequence: TGTGCCAGCACAATAGTTAGGGAACTAGGTCAGCCCCAGCATTTT. It is translated as CASTIVRELGQPQHF.

With regard to this clonotype: The germline gene is not matched at one end of the junction; a read error may be the cause. V gene TRBV20-1 combines with J gene TRBJ2-1, with D uncertain. CDR1 and CDR2 from the germline V gene are DFQATT and SNEGSKA (reference sequence). This CDR3 is 14 amino acids long. In nucleotides, the CDR3 is TGCAGTGCTAGAGGCGGCAGCTCCTACAATGAGCAGCTCTTC. Translated: CSARGGSSYNEQLF.

This CDR3 reads CATSRDLGLAELTDTQYF. DNA for the CDR3: TGTGCCACCAGCAGAGATTTAGGACTAGCGGAACTCACAGATACGCAGTATTTT. J is TRBJ2-3 and V is TRBV15; 10 bases match TRBD2. The V segment lost 0 bases and the J segment 2 bases; nucleotides outside the gene matches: 8. Germline V lookup: CDR1 LNHNV, CDR2 YYDKDF (reference sequence). This CDR3 spans 18 amino acids.

This clonotype occurred many times. The V gene is TRBV28, the J gene TRBJ2-7, with D hard to call. Germline values: CDR1 MDHEN, CDR2 SYDVKM. This CDR3 has 12 amino acids. Trimming pared 3 bases from V and 2 bases from J, leaving 5 bases between. The CDR3 spells CASSLEPYEQYF. The CDR3 coding sequence is TGTGCCAGCAGTTTGGAGCCCTACGAGCAGTACTTC. The complete variable domain, with remaining parts taken from reference TRBV28 and TRBJ2-7, reads DVKVTQSSRYLVKRTGEKVFLECVQDMDHENMFWYRQDPGLGLRLIYFSYDVKMKEKGDIPEGYSVSREKKERFSLILESASTNQTSMYLCASSLEPYEQYFGPGTRLTVT.

As for this clonotype: Given a much more abundant clone one base away, this may be a read error. The CDR3 loop is CASSLIARGPNEQFF. The CDR3 DNA sequence: TGTGCCAGCAGCTTAATAGCGAGAGGTCCCAATGAGCAGTTCTTC. The V call is TRBV7-3, the J call TRBJ2-1; TRBD2 is a possible D gene (5 bases). Germline V lookup: CDR1 SGHTA, CDR2 FQGTGA. The CDR3 runs to 15 residues. V lost 1 base and J 6 bases, leaving 13 bases between the germline ends. The variable domain in full, with the rest retrieved from reference TRBV7-3 and TRBJ2-1, is GAGVSQTPSNKVTEKGKYVELRCDPISGHTALYWYRQSLGQGPEFLIYFQGTGAADDSGLPNDRFFAVRPEGSVSTLKIQRTERGDSAVYLCASSLIARGPNEQFFGPGTRLTVL.

This clonotype was counted at least ten times. This chain uses TRBV19 with TRBJ1-5; D is possibly TRBD1 (5 bases). V gave up 0 bases and J gave up 3 bases, with 9 bases separating them. CDR3 length: 15 amino acids. Germline lookup yields CDR1 LNHDA and CDR2 SQIVND (reference sequence). The CDR3 reads CASSIDSGYNQPQHF. CDR3 nucleotide sequence: TGTGCCAGTAGTATAGACTCAGGGTACAATCAGCCCCAGCATTTT. Full variable domain (remainder filled in from reference TRBV19 and TRBJ1-5): DGGITQSPKYLFRKEGQNVTLSCEQNLNHDAMYWYRQDPGQGLRLIYYSQIVNDFQKGDIAEGYSVSREKKESFPLTVTSAQKNPTAFYLCASSIDSGYNQPQHFGDGTRLSIL.

Only a few counts were recorded for this clonotype. The rearrangement links TRBV2 to TRBJ2-1, with 11 bases fitting TRBD2. Germline V lookup: CDR1 SNHLY, CDR2 FYNNEI. V was clipped by 7 bases and J by 4 bases; unmatched bases: 6. CDR3 size: 15 residues. The chain's CDR3 is CASTLGLAEYNEQFF. The CDR3 coding sequence is TGTGCCAGCACGCTGGGACTAGCGGAATACAATGAGCAGTTCTTC. The whole variable domain, filled in from reference TRBV2 and TRBJ2-1, reads EPEVTQTPSHQVTQMGQEVILRCVPISNHLYFYWYRQILGQKVEFLVSFYNNEISEKSEIFDDQFSVERPDGSNFTLKIRSTKLEDSAMYFCASTLGLAEYNEQFFGPGTRLTVL.

In the case of this clonotype: A much more abundant neighbour one base away suggests this may be a read error. The chain has TRBV12-3 or TRBV12-4 and TRBJ2-7, with TRBD1 identical over 7 bases. Trimming took 6 bases from V and 5 from J; bases not matched to a gene: 13. The CDR3 loop spans 15 amino acids. The CDR3 region has the DNA TGTGCCAGCAGCCGGATCGGACAGGCACCCCACGAGCAGTACTTC. Translating it yields CASSRIGQAPHEQYF.

The rearrangement links TRBV7-9 to TRBJ2-1, with D possibly matching TRBD1 (6 bases). Deletions cut 5 bases from V and 0 bases from J, with 8 bases between. In germline, CDR1 is SEHNR, CDR2 FQNEAQ (reference sequence). The length of the CDR3 is 14 residues. As DNA, the CDR3 is TGTGCCAGCAGCCAGGACAGCTCCTACAATGAGCAGTTCTTC. Protein sequence: CASSQDSSYNEQFF.

A few counts support this clonotype. A much bigger clone sits one base away, suggesting this may be a read error. The genes are TRBV4-3 and TRBJ1-1; no firm D call. This CDR3 has 15 residues. Germline V lookup: CDR1 LGHNA, CDR2 YSLEER. Deletions cut 4 bases from V and 7 bases from J, with 19 bases between. The CDR3 sequence: CASSPGQVRSIEAFF. The CDR3 coding sequence is TGCGCCAGCAGCCCCGGGCAGGTGAGGAGCATTGAAGCTTTCTTT.

This clonotype was seen repeatedly, ten times or more. CDR3 sequence reads: CASSLLAGSDTQYF. CDR3 sequence (DNA): TGTGCCAGCAGCTTACTAGCGGGGTCAGATACGCAGTATTTT. The V gene is TRBV7-7, the J gene TRBJ2-3; 9 nucleotides agree with TRBD2. The V gene end was trimmed by 2 bases and the J gene end by 4 bases; junction bases not matched to a gene: 1. The CDR3 loop spans 14 amino acids. Germline CDR1 is SSHAT and CDR2 is FNYEAQ (reference sequence).

This clonotype was observed at least ten times. The rearrangement joins TRBV25-1 to TRBJ2-7, with TRBD1 identical over 8 bases. Germline V gene sequence: CDR1 MGHDK, CDR2 SYGVNS. The CDR3 totals 13 residues. V shed 6 bases, J shed 2 bases, and the junction held 3 bases outside the gene matches. This CDR3 is CASRRTGTYEQYF. The CDR3 bases are TGTGCCAGCAGAAGGACAGGGACCTACGAGCAGTACTTC.

In this sample, this clonotype turned up many times. The rearrangement joins TRBV19 to TRBJ2-1; D perhaps matches TRBD2 (5 bases). CDR1 is LNHDA and CDR2 is SQIVND in the germline V gene (reference sequence). Trimming left V 5 bases short and J 7 bases short, with 12 bases between. CDR3 length: 13 amino acids. CDR3: CASSAPGWNEQFF. The CDR3 nucleotides read TGTGCCAGTAGTGCTCCGGGGTGGAATGAGCAGTTCTTC.

The genes are TRBV19 and TRBJ2-3, with 12 bases lining up with TRBD2. Germline-derived CDR1 and CDR2 are LNHDA and SQIVND (reference sequence). V shed 5 bases, J shed 3 bases, and the junction held 6 bases outside the gene matches. This CDR3 spans 16 amino acids. CDR3 bases: TGTGCCAGTAGTGCGCTAGCGGGGGGGCCTACAGATACGCAGTATTTT. Residues: CASSALAGGPTDTQYF.

This clonotype was seen many times. This chain uses TRBV6-4 with TRBJ2-3; no firm D call. The V gene's germline CDR1 is MRHNA and CDR2 SNTAGT. The CDR3 sequence is 16 residues long. Trimming cost V 2 bases and J 0 bases, with 12 bases left between them. For the CDR3, the DNA is TGTGCCAGCAGTGACGCTACGGGCACTAGCACAGATACGCAGTATTTT. Protein: CASSDATGTSTDTQYF.

This clonotype was observed at least ten times. The chain carries TRBV4-3 and TRBJ2-7, with unresolved D. Germline V CDR1 and CDR2: LGHNA, YSLEER. V lost 0 bases to trimming and J lost 2 bases, with 14 bases between them. The CDR3 loop spans 16 amino acids. The CDR3 DNA reads TGCGCCAGCAGCCAAGATAGGTACGCCAGTACCTACGAGCAGTACTTC. This sequence encodes CASSQDRYASTYEQYF.